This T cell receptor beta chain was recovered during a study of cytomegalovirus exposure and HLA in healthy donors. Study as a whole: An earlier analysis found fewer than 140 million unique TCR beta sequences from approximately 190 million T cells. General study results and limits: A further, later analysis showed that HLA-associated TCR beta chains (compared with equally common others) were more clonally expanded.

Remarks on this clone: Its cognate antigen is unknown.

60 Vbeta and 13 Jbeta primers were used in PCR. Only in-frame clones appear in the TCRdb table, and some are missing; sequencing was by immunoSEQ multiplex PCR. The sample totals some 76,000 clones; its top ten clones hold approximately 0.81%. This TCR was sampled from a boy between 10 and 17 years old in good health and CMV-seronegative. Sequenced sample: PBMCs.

This CDR3 reads CASRLGGMSSYEQYF. CDR3 DNA sequence: TGTGCCAGCAGACTTGGCGGAATGAGCTCCTACGAGCAGTACTTC. The rearrangement links TRBV7-2 to TRBJ2-7; D is unresolved. V lost 6 bases and J 0 bases, leaving 15 bases between the germline ends. Per germline, CDR1 SGHTA and CDR2 FQGNSA. The CDR3 has 15 residues.